The next 18 T cell receptor beta chains were all read from a single sample in a study of cytotoxic CD8 clonotypes in ibrutinib-treated CLL. The protocol was immunoSEQ multiplex PCR, while the TCRdb copy is restricted to in-frame clones and leaves out a portion. The sample has approximately 150,000 clones, approximately 84% seen once; the top ten hold about 4.6%. The sequencing used PBMCs, collected after 24 months of ibrutinib treatment. Receptors originate from a human donor with chronic lymphocytic leukemia.

The chain uses TRBV9 and TRBJ1-5; 8 bases fit TRBD1. Germline V gene data show CDR1 as SGDLS and CDR2 as YYNGEE. CDR3 size: 15 residues. V trimming: 0 bases; J trimming: 1 base; junction bases outside the gene matches: 0. This CDR3 reads CASSVGQGSNQPQHF. CDR3 coding DNA: TGTGCCAGCAGCGTAGGACAGGGGAGCAATCAGCCCCAGCATTTT. Together with reference TRBV9 and TRBJ1-5, the CDR3 gives the full variable domain: DSGVTQTPKHLITATGQRVTLRCSPRSGDLSVYWYQQSLDQGLQFLIQYYNGEERAKGNILERFSAQQFPDLHSELNLSSLELGDSALYFCASSVGQGSNQPQHFGDGTRLSIL.

The gene calls are TRBV6-1 and TRBJ1-5; D is perhaps TRBD1 (5 bases). CDR1 and CDR2 (germline): MNHNS, SASEGT. CDR3 length: 15 residues. V lost 6 bases and J lost 3, with 15 bases in between. The CDR3 loop reads CASRREAGHNQPQHF. CDR3 coding DNA: TGTGCCAGCAGAAGGGAGGCAGGGCACAATCAGCCCCAGCATTTT.

V is TRBV10-3 and J is TRBJ2-5; no clear D gene. Germline V gene lookup returns CDR1 ENHRY and CDR2 SYGVKD. The CDR3 length is 13 residues. V lost 3 bases to trimming and J lost 0 bases, with 5 bases between them. CDR3 in DNA: TGTGCCATCAGTGAAGTGTACCAAGAGACCCAGTACTTC. Its protein is CAISEVYQETQYF.

This chain connects TRBV28 to TRBJ1-2, with D unresolved. V was trimmed by 5 bases and J by 3 bases, leaving 7 bases between them. This CDR3 has 12 amino acids. Germline CDR1 is MDHEN and CDR2 is SYDVKM. CDR3 sequence: CASSRLYYGYTF. The CDR3 DNA reads TGTGCCAGCAGTCGGCTTTACTATGGCTACACCTTC.

The chain carries TRBV15 and TRBJ2-1, with D tentatively TRBD2 (6 bases). The CDR3 length is 14 residues. V was cut by 9 bases and J by 4 bases, with 16 bases left in between. Germline V gene sequence: CDR1 LNHNV, CDR2 YYDKDF (reference sequence). The CDR3 sequence: CATVQGGSYNEQFF. CDR3 DNA: TGTGCCACTGTGCAAGGAGGGTCGTACAATGAGCAGTTCTTC.

This clone was seen at least ten times. The chain carries TRBV7-8 and TRBJ1-1; 7 bases are shared with TRBD1. CDR3 length equals 13 residues. The germline V gene encodes CDR1 SGHVS and CDR2 FQNEAQ. V dropped 3 bases and J dropped 8; count of bases not matched to a gene: 6. The CDR3 DNA follows: TGTGCCAGCAGCTTTACACGGGACAGCGAAGCTTTCTTT. This gives the protein CASSFTRDSEAFF.

The chain recombines TRBV4-2 with TRBJ2-2; D gene uncertain. V was pared by 0 bases and J by 7 bases, with 6 bases between. Germline V gives CDR1 LGHNA, CDR2 YNFKEQ. The CDR3 loop spans 13 amino acids. As DNA, the CDR3 is TGTGCCAGCAGCCAAGAGTGGGGCGGGGAGCTGTTTTTT. As protein: CASSQEWGGELFF.

This chain uses TRBV6-5 with TRBJ1-2; D gene uncertain. Germline CDR1 is MNHEY and CDR2 is SVGAGI. V was cut by 4 bases and J by 5 bases, with 8 bases left in between. The CDR3 consists of 12 residues. As DNA, the CDR3 is TGTGCCAGCAGTTCTCCCCGGTATGGCTACACCTTC. Amino acid sequence: CASSSPRYGYTF.

The chain employs TRBV5-1 and TRBJ2-7; 7 bases align to TRBD1. Germline CDR1 reads SGHRS; CDR2 reads YFSETQ. The V gene end was trimmed by 4 bases and the J gene end by 3 bases; junction bases not matched to a gene: 10. The CDR3 is 15 residues long. The CDR3 region has the DNA TGCGCCAGCAGCCCGCCGGGACAGCACGGCTACGAGCAGTACTTC. Translating gives CASSPPGQHGYEQYF.

This rearrangement joins TRBV6-1 to TRBJ1-2, with a possible D match to TRBD1 (5 bases). The CDR3 consists of 14 residues. Germline loops: CDR1 MNHNS, CDR2 SASEGT. Trimming pared 0 bases from V and 8 bases from J, leaving 13 bases between. CDR3 nucleotides: TGTGCCAGCAGTGAAGCTAGGGCAGGGTGGGGCTACACCTTC. It translates to CASSEARAGWGYTF.

The chain recombines TRBV2 with TRBJ2-5, with D possibly being TRBD2 (6 bases). Germline V gives CDR1 SNHLY, CDR2 FYNNEI. This CDR3 contains 11 residues. Deletions cut 8 bases from V and 7 bases from J, with 11 bases between. CDR3 bases: TGTGCCAGCGAATGGGGAGGGACCCAGTACTTC. It translates to CASEWGGTQYF.

The chain couples TRBV28 to TRBJ2-2; possible D gene TRBD2, 6 bases. Germline V gives CDR1 MDHEN, CDR2 SYDVKM. CDR3 size: 16 residues. Trimming shortened V by 1 base and J by 5 bases, and 14 bases separated the two germline ends. The DNA of the CDR3 is TGTGCCAGCAGTTTATTTTTCGGGGGTGGGACCGGGGAGCTGTTTTTT. It encodes CASSLFFGGGTGELFF.

In DNA form, the CDR3 reads TGCGCCAGCAGCTTGGAGACGACAGGGGGCGGTTACGAGCAGTACTTC. It is translated as CASSLETTGGGYEQYF. This chain links TRBV5-1 with TRBJ2-7; 10 bases are a match to TRBD1. This CDR3 is built from 16 residues. Germline CDR1 is SGHRS and CDR2 is YFSETQ. After removal of 0 bases from V and 4 bases from J, the junction contained 7 bases not matched to a gene.

This sequence joins TRBV9 and TRBJ2-2; 8 positions agree with TRBD1. V lost 3 bases and J lost 3; bases outside the gene matches: 7. In germline, CDR1 is SGDLS, CDR2 YYNGEE. This CDR3 contains 16 residues. The CDR3 reads CASSAQGARDTGELFF. Written as DNA, the CDR3 is TGTGCCAGCAGCGCGCAGGGGGCGCGGGACACCGGGGAGCTGTTTTTT.

This clone has just one count. The chain joins TRBV28 to TRBJ2-7, with unresolved D. The CDR3 has 12 amino acids. Between the trimmed V and J ends, which lost 4 bases and 4 bases, there was a span of 8 bases. Germline-derived CDR1 and CDR2 are MDHEN and SYDVKM. DNA for the CDR3: TGTGCCAGCAGTTCGACCGGGTACGAGCAGTACTTC. Protein product: CASSSTGYEQYF.

J is TRBJ1-1 and V is TRBV7-9; a possible D gene is TRBD1 (5 bases). Germline V lookup: CDR1 SEHNR, CDR2 FQNEAQ (reference sequence). The CDR3 is made up of 13 amino acids. Trimming cost V 5 bases and J 1 base, with 8 bases left between them. CDR3 sequence reads: CASSMTANTEAFF. CDR3 nucleotides: TGTGCCAGCAGCATGACAGCGAACACTGAAGCTTTCTTT.

The chain uses TRBV10-1 and TRBJ1-1, with a possible D match to TRBD1 (6 bases). The CDR3 is 13 residues long. Trimming removed 9 bases from V and 11 bases from J, with 22 bases in between. Germline values: CDR1 WNHNN, CDR2 SYGVQD (reference sequence). CDR3 region: CASRDIRFPSAFF. The DNA for the CDR3 is TGCGCCAGTCGGGACATCCGATTCCCTTCGGCTTTCTTT.

The rearrangement uses TRBV5-5 and TRBJ2-7; D possibly matches TRBD1 or TRBD2 (6 bases each). The CDR3 length is 16 residues. Per the germline V gene, CDR1 is SGHKS and CDR2 is YYEKEE (reference sequence). V dropped 4 bases and J dropped 3 bases, with 20 bases sitting between them. DNA for the CDR3: TGTGCCAGCAGCCTGGAGGGGGGTTCATCCCTCTACGAGCAGTACTTC. It translates to CASSLEGGSSLYEQYF. Complete variable domain (other parts from reference TRBV5-5 and TRBJ2-7): DAGVTQSPTHLIKTRGQQVTLRCSPISGHKSVSWYQQVLGQGPQFIFQYYEKEERGRGNFPDRFSARQFPNYSSELNVNALLLGDSALYLCASSLEGGSSLYEQYFGPGTRLTVT.